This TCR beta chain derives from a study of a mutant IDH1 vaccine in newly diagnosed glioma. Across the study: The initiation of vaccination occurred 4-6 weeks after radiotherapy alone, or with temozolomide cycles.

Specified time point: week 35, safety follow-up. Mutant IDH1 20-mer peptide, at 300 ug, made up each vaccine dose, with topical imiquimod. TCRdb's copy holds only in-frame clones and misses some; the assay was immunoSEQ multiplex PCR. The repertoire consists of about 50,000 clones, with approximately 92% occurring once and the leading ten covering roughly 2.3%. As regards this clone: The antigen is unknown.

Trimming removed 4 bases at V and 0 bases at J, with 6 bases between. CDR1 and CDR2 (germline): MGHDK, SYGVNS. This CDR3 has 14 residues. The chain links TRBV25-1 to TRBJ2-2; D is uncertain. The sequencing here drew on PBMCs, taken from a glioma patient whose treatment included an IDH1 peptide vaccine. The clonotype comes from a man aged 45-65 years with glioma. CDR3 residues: CASSAPANTGELFF. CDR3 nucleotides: TGTGCCAGCAGTGCGCCCGCGAACACCGGGGAGCTGTTTTTT.